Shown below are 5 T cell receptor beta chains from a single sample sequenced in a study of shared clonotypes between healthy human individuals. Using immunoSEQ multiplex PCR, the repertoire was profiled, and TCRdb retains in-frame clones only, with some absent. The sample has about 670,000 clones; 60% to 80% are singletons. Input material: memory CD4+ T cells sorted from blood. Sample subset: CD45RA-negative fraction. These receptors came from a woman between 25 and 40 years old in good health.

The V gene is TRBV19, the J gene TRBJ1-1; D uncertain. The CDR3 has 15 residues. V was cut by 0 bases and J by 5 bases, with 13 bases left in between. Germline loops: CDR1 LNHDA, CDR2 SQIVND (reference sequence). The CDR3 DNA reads TGTGCCAGTAGTATAGAGTTCAGGTTGGGAACTGAAGCTTTCTTT. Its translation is CASSIEFRLGTEAFF.

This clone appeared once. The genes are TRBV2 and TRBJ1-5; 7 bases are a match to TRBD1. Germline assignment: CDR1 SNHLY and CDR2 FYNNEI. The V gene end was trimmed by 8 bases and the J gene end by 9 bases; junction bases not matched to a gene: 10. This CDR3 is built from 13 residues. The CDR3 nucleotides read TGTGCCAGCGGGGGGACAGTTCTACGGCCCCAGCATTTT. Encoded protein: CASGGTVLRPQHF.

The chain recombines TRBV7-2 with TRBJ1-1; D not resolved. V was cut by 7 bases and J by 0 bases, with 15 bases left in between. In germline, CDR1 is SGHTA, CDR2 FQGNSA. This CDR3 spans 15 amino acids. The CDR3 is CASTQSALVNTEAFF. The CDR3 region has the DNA TGTGCCAGCACCCAAAGTGCCCTTGTGAACACTGAAGCTTTCTTT.

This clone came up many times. The CDR3 DNA sequence: TGCAGCGTTGTGGGCCCCTACGGGGGCAATGAGCAGTTCTTC. Its protein product is CSVVGPYGGNEQFF. The V and J genes are TRBV29-1 and TRBJ2-1; D perhaps matches TRBD2 (6 bases). Germline V gives CDR1 SQVTM, CDR2 ANQGSEA. The ends were cut back, 4 bases at V and 6 bases at J, with 16 bases in the middle. The CDR3 length is 14 residues.

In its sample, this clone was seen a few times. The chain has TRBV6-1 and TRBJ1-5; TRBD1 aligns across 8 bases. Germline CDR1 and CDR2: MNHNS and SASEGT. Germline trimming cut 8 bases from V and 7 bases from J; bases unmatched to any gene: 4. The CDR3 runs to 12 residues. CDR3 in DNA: TGTGCCAGCCGACAGGGGCAACAGCCCCAGCATTTT. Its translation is CASRQGQQPQHF.